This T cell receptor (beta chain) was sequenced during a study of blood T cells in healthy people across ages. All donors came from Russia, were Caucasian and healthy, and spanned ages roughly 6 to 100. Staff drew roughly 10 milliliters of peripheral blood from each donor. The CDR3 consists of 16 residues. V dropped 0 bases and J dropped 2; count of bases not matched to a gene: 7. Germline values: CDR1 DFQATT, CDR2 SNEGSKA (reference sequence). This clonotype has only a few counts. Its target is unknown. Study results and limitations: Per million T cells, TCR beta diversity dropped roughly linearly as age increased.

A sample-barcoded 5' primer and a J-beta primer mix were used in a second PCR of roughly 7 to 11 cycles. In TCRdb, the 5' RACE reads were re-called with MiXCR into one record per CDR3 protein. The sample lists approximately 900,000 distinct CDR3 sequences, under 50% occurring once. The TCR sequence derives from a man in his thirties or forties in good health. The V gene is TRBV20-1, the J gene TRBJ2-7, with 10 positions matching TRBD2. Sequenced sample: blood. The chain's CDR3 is CSARDPAGGFTYEQYF. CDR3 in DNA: TGCAGTGCTAGAGATCCAGCGGGGGGGTTCACCTACGAGCAGTACTTC.